Listed below are T cell receptor beta chains from one sample, sequenced in a study of T cell changes during pregnancy in multiple sclerosis. The method was immunoSEQ multiplex PCR; TCRdb's version includes in-frame clones alone and lacks a portion of them. The profile shows 40,000 or so clones, about 92% of them singletons. Here the sequenced sample was CD4+ T cells from peripheral blood mononuclear cells, taken in the third trimester of pregnancy. These receptors all stem from a female donor with multiple sclerosis, enrolled in a pregnancy study. The CDR3 runs from the conserved cysteine through the conserved F or W. D genes are given only for firm matches. Clone size appears in some rows only: once, few, many, or a class for an expanded clone.

cdr3_length	v_call	d_call	clone_size	j_call	cdr3_nt	cdr3_aa
17	TRBV28	TRBD2	once	TRBJ2-1	TGTGCCAGCAGTTTATTCGGTGCTAGCGGCTCCTACAATGAGCAGTTCTTC	CASSLFGASGSYNEQFF
15	TRBV7-9	NA	NA	TRBJ2-7	TGTGCCAGCAGCCCCGCGAGAGAGAGGAGATACGAGCAGTACTTC	CASSPARERRYEQYF
14	TRBV18	NA	NA	TRBJ2-1	TGTGCCAGCACCCGGACTACGCCGGTCGATGAGCAGTTCTTC	CASTRTTPVDEQFF
14	TRBV9	TRBD1	few	TRBJ1-3	TGTGCCAGCAGCAGGACAGGGTTCGGAAACACCATATATTTT	CASSRTGFGNTIYF
11	TRBV20-1	NA	NA	TRBJ2-3	TGCAGTGCTAGATTAACAGATACGCAGTATTTT	CSARLTDTQYF
15	TRBV6-4	TRBD2	NA	TRBJ2-7	TGTGCCAGCAGTCGCGGACTAGGAACGGTTTACGAGCAGTACTTC	CASSRGLGTVYEQYF
16	TRBV28	TRBD2	NA	TRBJ2-1	TGTGCCAGCAGTTATACGGGACTAGGATCGTACAATGAGCAGTTCTTC	CASSYTGLGSYNEQFF
16	TRBV4-2	NA	NA	TRBJ2-3	TGTGCCAGCAGCCAGGAGACTAGTCCCCGCACAGATACGCAGTATTTT	CASSQETSPRTDTQYF
15	TRBV18	NA	NA	TRBJ2-3	TGTGCCAGCTCGCCGGGAGCCTTTGGCACAGATACGCAGTATTTT	CASSPGAFGTDTQYF
15	TRBV7-9	TRBD1	NA	TRBJ2-1	TGTGCCAGCAGCTTAGGACAGGGGACTGACAATGAGCAGTTCTTC	CASSLGQGTDNEQFF
15	TRBV5-4	TRBD2	NA	TRBJ2-7	TGTGCCAGCAGCCGGATGGAAGCGGGGGGTGGAGAGCAGTACTTC	CASSRMEAGGGEQYF
13	TRBV25-1	NA	few	TRBJ1-2	TGTGCCAGCAGTGAGGGCACGAGATATGGCTACACCTTC	CASSEGTRYGYTF
13	TRBV6-1	TRBD1	NA	TRBJ2-7	TGTGCCAGCAGGACGGGACAGACCCCTCGGCAGTACTTC	CASRTGQTPRQYF
11	TRBV6-1	NA	NA	TRBJ2-7	TGTGCCAGCAGTTTCGCCTACGAGCAGTACTTC	CASSFAYEQYF
14	TRBV6-1	TRBD1	NA	TRBJ1-1	TGTGCCAGCAGTAGGACAGGGGGTAACACTGAAGCTTTCTTT	CASSRTGGNTEAFF
13	TRBV9	TRBD1	few	TRBJ2-7	TGTGCCAGCAGCGCAATAGACAGGGATGAGCAGTACTTC	CASSAIDRDEQYF
16	TRBV15	TRBD2	NA	TRBJ2-1	TGTGCCACCAGCATTTTAGCGGGAGGAACCTACAATGAGCAGTTCTTC	CATSILAGGTYNEQFF
13	TRBV19	TRBD2	NA	TRBJ2-3	TGTGCCAGTAGTCTCAGACTAGCCGATACGCAGTATTTT	CASSLRLADTQYF
19	TRBV19	TRBD2	few	TRBJ2-1	TGTGCCAGTAGTCCGGGACTAGCGGGGGAGGTCAGTTCCTACAATGAGCAGTTCTTC	CASSPGLAGEVSSYNEQFF
15	TRBV19	TRBD1	NA	TRBJ2-2	TGTGCCAGTAGTATAAGGGACAGGCGAACCGGGGAGCTGTTTTTT	CASSIRDRRTGELFF
16	TRBV7-2	NA	NA	TRBJ2-6	TGTGCCAGCAGCTTAGGGGGCTACTCTGGGGCCAACGTCCTGACTTTC	CASSLGGYSGANVLTF
15	TRBV5-1	TRBD1	NA	TRBJ1-1	TGCGCCAGCAGCAAGAACAGGGGGTTGGGCACTGAAGCTTTCTTT	CASSKNRGLGTEAFF
15	TRBV18	TRBD1	NA	TRBJ1-1	TGTGCCAGCTCACGGGACAGGGTGGCGAACACTGAAGCTTTCTTT	CASSRDRVANTEAFF
16	TRBV19	NA	NA	TRBJ1-1	TGTGCCAGTAAGGTGGGGCAGGGCTTAATGAACACTGAAGCTTTCTTT	CASKVGQGLMNTEAFF
12	TRBV7-9	NA	NA	TRBJ2-7	TGTGCGGCAGGTGGCTCCGCCTACGAGCAGTACTTC	CAAGGSAYEQYF
13	TRBV7-8	NA	once	TRBJ2-5	TGTGCCAGCAGCTTACGAGGGGAGGCGACCCAGTACTTC	CASSLRGEATQYF
15	TRBV4-1	NA	NA	TRBJ1-6	TGCGCCAGCAGTTATACGGACAACTATAATTCACCCCTCCACTTT	CASSYTDNYNSPLHF
20	TRBV15	TRBD1	NA	TRBJ2-6	TGTGCCACCAGCAGCCAGGGACAGGGCGAACCGTACTCTGGGGCCAACGTCCTGACTTTC	CATSSQGQGEPYSGANVLTF
13	TRBV27	TRBD1	NA	TRBJ2-7	TGTGCCAGCAGTTTATCCACCGGGACAGGGGAGTACTTC	CASSLSTGTGEYF
17	TRBV28	TRBD1	NA	TRBJ1-1	TGTGCCAGCAGGGTCATACAGGGGGCAAAGATATTGACTGAAGCTTTCTTT	CASRVIQGAKILTEAFF
14	TRBV2	TRBD1	NA	TRBJ1-5	TGTGCCAGCAGTCGACTGACAGGGGGTCAGCCCCAGCATTTT	CASSRLTGGQPQHF
18	TRBV18	NA	NA	TRBJ1-4	TGTGCCAGCTCACGCTTGACAGTTTTATCAGGAGCGGGTGAAAAACTGTTTTTT	CASSRLTVLSGAGEKLFF
15	TRBV11-2	TRBD1	NA	TRBJ1-3	TGTGCCAGCAGCGGAACGGGACAGGGTATGAACACCATATATTTT	CASSGTGQGMNTIYF
17	TRBV28	TRBD2	NA	TRBJ2-7	TGTGCCAGCAGTTCTCAGACGACTAGCGGGAGCCCCTACGAGCAGTACTTC	CASSSQTTSGSPYEQYF
14	TRBV7-2	NA	NA	TRBJ2-2	TGTGCCAGCAGCAGGGACACAGTGGCCGGGGAGCTGTTTTTT	CASSRDTVAGELFF
16	TRBV5-4	TRBD1	NA	TRBJ2-1	TGTGCCAGCAGCTTGGTAGTGGGACAGGGTTTCGATGAGCAGTTCTTC	CASSLVVGQGFDEQFF
14	TRBV28	TRBD1	NA	TRBJ2-1	TGTGCCAGCAGTAAATATGGGACAGACAATGAGCAGTTCTTC	CASSKYGTDNEQFF
14	TRBV7-6	NA	NA	TRBJ1-5	TGTGCCAGCAGCCAAGCAGGGGGCAATCAGCCCCAGCATTTT	CASSQAGGNQPQHF
13	TRBV2	NA	NA	TRBJ1-1	TGTGCCAGCAGTAGGGCCGGGGGAACTGAAGCTTTCTTT	CASSRAGGTEAFF
14	TRBV19	NA	NA	TRBJ1-1	TGTGCCAGTAGTATGAGAGTCATGAACACTGAAGCTTTCTTT	CASSMRVMNTEAFF
14	TRBV2	NA	NA	TRBJ2-7	TGTGCCAGCAGGAAGGGGGACCGCTTAGGGGAGCAGTACTTC	CASRKGDRLGEQYF
13	TRBV7-2	NA	NA	TRBJ1-1	TGTGCCAGCAGCTTAGCAGTCGGCGGTGAAGCTTTCTTT	CASSLAVGGEAFF
13	TRBV9	NA	NA	TRBJ1-2	TGTGCCAGCAGCGCGGACTTAAACTATGGCTACACCTTC	CASSADLNYGYTF
15	TRBV6-1	TRBD1	few	TRBJ1-6	TGTGCCAGCAGTGAACGGGGACAGGCGAATTCACCCCTCCACTTT	CASSERGQANSPLHF
15	TRBV7-6	TRBD2	NA	TRBJ2-3	TGTGCCAGCAGCTTAGGACTAGCGGGGACAGATACGCAGTATTTT	CASSLGLAGTDTQYF
14	TRBV1	NA	NA	TRBJ1-5	TGCACCAGCAGCCTCGGCGGGGGCTTGCAGCCCCAGCATTTT	CTSSLGGGLQPQHF
19	TRBV15	TRBD2	NA	TRBJ2-3	TGTGCCACCAGCAGAGATAGCGCGGGGACTAGCCCTGCCACCGATACGCAGTATTTT	CATSRDSAGTSPATDTQYF
15	TRBV4-3	TRBD2	NA	TRBJ2-1	TGCGCCAGCAGCACACTAGCGGGGGGCGTCAATGAGCAGTTCTTC	CASSTLAGGVNEQFF
12	TRBV14	TRBD1	NA	TRBJ2-7	TGTGCCAGCAGCCCCAGACAGGGCGAGCAGTACTTC	CASSPRQGEQYF
13	TRBV5-1	TRBD2	NA	TRBJ2-3	TGCGCCAGCAGCACGAAACCGGGACGGGAGGGGTATTTT	CASSTKPGREGYF
15	TRBV25-1	TRBD1	once	TRBJ1-2	TGTGCCAGCAGTGTAGGACAGGGTTGGTACTATGGCTACACCTTC	CASSVGQGWYYGYTF
14	TRBV27	TRBD1	NA	TRBJ1-2	TGTGCCAGCAGTGTGGACAGGATCACGAAGGGCTACACCTTC	CASSVDRITKGYTF
20	TRBV13	TRBD2	few	TRBJ2-1	TGTGCCAGCAGCTCCTATACTAGGACTAGCGGGAGGGGGGTCTACAATGAGCAGTTCTTC	CASSSYTRTSGRGVYNEQFF